The 12 T cell receptor beta chains in this list originate from one sample, sequenced in a study of cytotoxic CD8 clonotypes in ibrutinib-treated CLL. This table comes from immunoSEQ multiplex PCR, and its TCRdb copy is limited to in-frame clones, with some not included. The sample shows some 200,000 clones, about 72% of them seen only once. The sequences come from PBMCs, collected after 24 months of ibrutinib treatment. The receptors were gathered from a human donor with chronic lymphocytic leukemia.

The chain is built from TRBV6-4 and TRBJ1-5; no clear D. The V gene lost 1 base and the J gene lost 7 bases, with 8 bases spanning the gap. The CDR3 contains 13 residues. Germline CDR1 reads MRHNA; CDR2 reads SNTAGT. Here the CDR3 DNA reads TGTGCCAGCAGTGACTTAGGGTTGCAGCCCCAGCATTTT. This encodes CASSDLGLQPQHF.

The chain uses TRBV28 and TRBJ2-7, with TRBD2 matching 8 bases. The V and J ends lost 5 bases and 2 bases, in that order; junction bases with no gene match: 5. Germline CDR1 and CDR2: MDHEN and SYDVKM. CDR3 length: 14 residues. Here the CDR3 DNA reads TGTGCCAGCAGTCCGACTAGCGTGGCCTACGAGCAGTACTTC. As protein: CASSPTSVAYEQYF.

This clone has more than one count but fewer than ten. The chain uses TRBV7-8 and TRBJ2-2, with a weak D call TRBD2 (5 bases). V gave up 2 bases and J gave up 13 bases, with 11 bases separating them. The germline CDR1 and CDR2 sequences are SGHVS and FQNEAQ. The CDR3 runs to 12 residues. CDR3: CASSLWKSGLFF. The CDR3 bases are TGTGCCAGCAGCTTATGGAAGAGCGGGCTGTTTTTT.

The genes are TRBV19 and TRBJ2-2; D is perhaps TRBD2 (5 bases). CDR3 length: 11 residues. CDR1 is LNHDA and CDR2 is SQIVND in the germline V gene (reference sequence). The ends were cut back, 7 bases at V and 7 bases at J, with 7 bases in the middle. Here the CDR3 reads CASTGNGELFF. For the CDR3, the DNA is TGTGCCAGTACGGGGAACGGGGAGCTGTTTTTT.

This clone was recorded once. V is TRBV5-1 and J is TRBJ1-1; perhaps TRBD1 as D (6 bases). Germline lookup yields CDR1 SGHRS and CDR2 YFSETQ. Trimming removed 4 bases at V and 5 bases at J, with 21 bases between. The CDR3 sequence is 16 residues long. CDR3 coding DNA: TGCGCCAGCAGCACGCTACAGGGTATGGGGGATACTGAAGCTTTCTTT. Amino acids: CASSTLQGMGDTEAFF.

This chain joins TRBV25-1 and TRBJ2-1, with 7 bases aligning to TRBD2. CDR1 is MGHDK, CDR2 SYGVNS, per germline. This CDR3 region has 16 residues. With 0 bases clipped from V and 3 bases from J, the junction kept 5 bases outside the gene matches. CDR3 region: CASSEYLRGNYNEQFF. CDR3 bases: TGTGCCAGCAGTGAATATCTGCGGGGGAACTACAATGAGCAGTTCTTC.

V gene TRBV19 combines with J gene TRBJ2-2; 10 nucleotides match TRBD2. CDR1 is LNHDA and CDR2 is SQIVND in the germline V gene (reference sequence). The J segment lost 6 bases and the V segment lost 8 bases, leaving 6 bases of the junction unmatched. The CDR3 is 14 residues long. CDR3 sequence (DNA): TGTGCCAGTGCTAGCGGGAGTCTTGCCGGGGAGCTGTTTTTT. Its translation is CASASGSLAGELFF.

This chain joins TRBV29-1 and TRBJ2-7; 12 bases align to TRBD1. CDR1 SQVTM and CDR2 ANQGSEA come from the germline V gene. V trimming: 4 bases; J trimming: 7 bases; junction bases outside the gene matches: 8. The CDR3 totals 14 residues. CDR3 amino acids: CSVGMGTGGREQYF. DNA of the CDR3: TGCAGCGTTGGAATGGGGACAGGGGGCCGGGAGCAGTACTTC.

The chain is built from TRBV5-5 and TRBJ1-5; tentatively, D is TRBD1 (6 bases). The CDR3 is 16 amino acids. V lost 4 bases and J lost 2, with 16 bases in between. The germline CDR1 and CDR2 sequences are SGHKS and YYEKEE (reference sequence). In nucleotides, the CDR3 is TGTGCCAGCAGCCTGAGGGGGACATCGGGCAATCAGCCCCAGCATTTT. Encoded protein: CASSLRGTSGNQPQHF.

The chain joins TRBV7-8 to TRBJ2-7; maybe TRBD2 (5 bases). CDR3 length: 12 amino acids. From germline, CDR1 is SGHVS and CDR2 FQNEAQ. Trimming shortened V by 2 bases and J by 3 bases, and 5 bases separated the two germline ends. The CDR3 region is CASSLRGYEQYF. Here the CDR3 DNA reads TGTGCCAGCAGCTTACGGGGCTACGAGCAGTACTTC.

Comment on this clone: No conserved phenylalanine or tryptophan ends this CDR3, so it is likely a read error. The DNA is left out, because the CDR3 cannot be placed on it with certainty; the CDR3 is given as TCRdb lists it. The chain uses TRBV5-6 and TRBJ2-3; TRBD1 is the table's D call, not checked against the DNA. The germline V gene has CDR1 SGHDT and CDR2 YYEEEE. The CDR3 is 16 residues long, ends included. The CDR3 spells CASSLAFSIAAQGTSS.

The chain recombines TRBV5-6 with TRBJ2-7; tentatively, D is TRBD1 (6 bases). The germline CDR1 and CDR2 sequences are SGHDT and YYEEEE. With 4 bases removed from V and 10 bases from J, the gap between germline ends came to 21 bases. This CDR3 is 14 amino acids long. The CDR3 DNA sequence: TGTGCCAGCAGCCCGTACCGGGACACCCCTCACCAGTACTTC. Translation gives CASSPYRDTPHQYF.